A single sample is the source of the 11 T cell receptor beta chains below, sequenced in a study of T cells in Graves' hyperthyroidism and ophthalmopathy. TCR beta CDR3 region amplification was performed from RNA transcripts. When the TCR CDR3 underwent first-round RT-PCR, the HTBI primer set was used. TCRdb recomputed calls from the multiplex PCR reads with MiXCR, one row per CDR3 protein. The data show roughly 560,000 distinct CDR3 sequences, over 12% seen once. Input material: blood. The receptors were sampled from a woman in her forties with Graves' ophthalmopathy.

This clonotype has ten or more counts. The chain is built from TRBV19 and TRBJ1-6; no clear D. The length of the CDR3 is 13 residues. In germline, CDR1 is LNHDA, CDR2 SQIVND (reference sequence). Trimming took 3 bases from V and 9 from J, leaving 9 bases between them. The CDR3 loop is CASSIEELSPLHF. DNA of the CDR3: TGTGCCAGTAGTATCGAAGAGCTTTCACCCCTCCACTTT.

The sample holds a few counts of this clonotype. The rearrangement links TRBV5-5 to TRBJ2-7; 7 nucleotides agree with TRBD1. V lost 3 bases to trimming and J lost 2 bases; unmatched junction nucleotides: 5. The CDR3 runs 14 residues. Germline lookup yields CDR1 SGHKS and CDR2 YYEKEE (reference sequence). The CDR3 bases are TGTGCCAGCAGCTACCGGGACAGTACCTACGAGCAGTACTTC. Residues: CASSYRDSTYEQYF.

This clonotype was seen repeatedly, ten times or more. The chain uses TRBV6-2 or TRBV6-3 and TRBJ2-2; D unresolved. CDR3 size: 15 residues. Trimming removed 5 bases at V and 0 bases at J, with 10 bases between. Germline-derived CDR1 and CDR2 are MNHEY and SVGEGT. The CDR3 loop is CASSSLGTNTGELFF. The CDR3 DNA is TGTGCCAGCAGTAGCTTGGGTACGAACACCGGGGAGCTGTTTTTT.

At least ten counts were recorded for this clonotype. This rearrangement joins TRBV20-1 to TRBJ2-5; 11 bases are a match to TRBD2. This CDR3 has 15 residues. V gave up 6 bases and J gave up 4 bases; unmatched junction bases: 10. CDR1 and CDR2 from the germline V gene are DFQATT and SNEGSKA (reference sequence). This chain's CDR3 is CSARLGLAVLETQYF. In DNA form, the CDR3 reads TGCAGTGCCCGTTTGGGACTAGCGGTCCTAGAGACCCAGTACTTC.

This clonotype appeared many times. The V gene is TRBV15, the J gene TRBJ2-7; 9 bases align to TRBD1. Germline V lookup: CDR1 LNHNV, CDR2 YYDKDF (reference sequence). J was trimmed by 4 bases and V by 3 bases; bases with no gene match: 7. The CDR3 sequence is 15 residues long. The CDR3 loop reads CATSSPPGQGYEQYF. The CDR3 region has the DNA TGTGCCACCAGCAGCCCCCCGGGACAGGGATACGAGCAGTACTTC.

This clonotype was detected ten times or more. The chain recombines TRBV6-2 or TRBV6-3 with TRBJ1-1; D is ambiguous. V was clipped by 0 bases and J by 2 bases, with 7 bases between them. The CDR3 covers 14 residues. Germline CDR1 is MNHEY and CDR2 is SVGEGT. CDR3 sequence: CASSYSTSNTEAFF. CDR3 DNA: TGTGCCAGCAGTTACTCGACATCCAACACTGAAGCTTTCTTT.

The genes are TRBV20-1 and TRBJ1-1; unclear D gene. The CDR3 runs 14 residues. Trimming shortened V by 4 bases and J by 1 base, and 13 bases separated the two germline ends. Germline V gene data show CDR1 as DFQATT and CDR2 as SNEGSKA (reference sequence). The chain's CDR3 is CSAIDLTTNTEAFF. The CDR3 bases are TGCAGTGCTATTGATCTTACAACGAACACTGAAGCTTTCTTT.

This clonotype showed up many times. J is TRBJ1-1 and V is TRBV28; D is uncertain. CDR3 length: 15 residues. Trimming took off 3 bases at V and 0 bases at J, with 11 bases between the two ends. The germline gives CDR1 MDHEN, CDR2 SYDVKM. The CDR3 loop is CASSFVPTMNTEAFF. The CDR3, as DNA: TGTGCCAGCAGTTTTGTTCCGACGATGAACACTGAAGCTTTCTTT.

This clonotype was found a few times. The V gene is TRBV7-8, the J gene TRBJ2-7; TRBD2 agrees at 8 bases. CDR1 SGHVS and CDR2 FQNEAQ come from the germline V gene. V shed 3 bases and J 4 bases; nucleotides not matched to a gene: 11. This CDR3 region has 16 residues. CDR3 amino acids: CASSFQGLGGVYEQYF. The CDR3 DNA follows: TGTGCCAGCAGCTTTCAGGGACTAGGGGGAGTTTACGAGCAGTACTTC.

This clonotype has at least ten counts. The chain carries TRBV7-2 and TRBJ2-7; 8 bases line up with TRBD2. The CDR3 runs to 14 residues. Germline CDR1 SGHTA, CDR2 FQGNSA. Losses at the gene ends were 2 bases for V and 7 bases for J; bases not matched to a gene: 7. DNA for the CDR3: TGTGCCAGCAGCTTACTGACGGGAGGGGGGGAGCAGTACTTC. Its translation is CASSLLTGGGEQYF.

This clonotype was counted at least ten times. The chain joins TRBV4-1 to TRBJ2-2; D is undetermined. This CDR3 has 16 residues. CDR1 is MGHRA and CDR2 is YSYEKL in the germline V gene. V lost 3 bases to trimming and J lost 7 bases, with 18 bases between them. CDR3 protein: CASSQDLPLGIGELFF. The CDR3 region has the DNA TGCGCCAGCAGCCAGGACCTACCATTAGGGATCGGGGAGCTGTTTTTT.